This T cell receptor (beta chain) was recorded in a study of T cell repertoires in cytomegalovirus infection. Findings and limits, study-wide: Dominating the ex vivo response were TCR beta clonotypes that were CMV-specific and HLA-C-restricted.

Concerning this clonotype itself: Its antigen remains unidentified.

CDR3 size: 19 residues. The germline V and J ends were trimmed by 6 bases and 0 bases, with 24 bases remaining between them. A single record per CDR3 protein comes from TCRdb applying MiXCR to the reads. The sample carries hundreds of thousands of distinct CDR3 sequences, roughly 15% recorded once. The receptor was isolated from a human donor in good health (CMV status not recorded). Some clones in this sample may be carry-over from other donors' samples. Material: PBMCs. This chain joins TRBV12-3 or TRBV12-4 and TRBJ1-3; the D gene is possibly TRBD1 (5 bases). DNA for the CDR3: TGTGCCAGCAGAGATCGGGACCACAGAGGGCTCAGCTCTGGAAACACCATATATTTT. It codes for CASRDRDHRGLSSGNTIYF.